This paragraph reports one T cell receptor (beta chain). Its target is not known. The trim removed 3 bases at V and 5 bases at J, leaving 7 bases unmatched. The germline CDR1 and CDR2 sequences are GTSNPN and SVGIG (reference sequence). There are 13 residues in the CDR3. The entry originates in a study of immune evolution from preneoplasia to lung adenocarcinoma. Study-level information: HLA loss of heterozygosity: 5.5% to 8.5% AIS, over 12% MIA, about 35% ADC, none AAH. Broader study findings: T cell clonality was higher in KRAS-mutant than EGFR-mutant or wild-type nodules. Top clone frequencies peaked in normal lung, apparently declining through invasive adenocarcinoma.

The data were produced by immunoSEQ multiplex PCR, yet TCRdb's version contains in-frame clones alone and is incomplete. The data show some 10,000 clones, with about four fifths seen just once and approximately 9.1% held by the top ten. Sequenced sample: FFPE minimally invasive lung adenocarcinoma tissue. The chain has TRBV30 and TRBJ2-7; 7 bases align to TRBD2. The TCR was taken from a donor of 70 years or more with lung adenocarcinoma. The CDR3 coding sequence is TGTGCCTGGAGCCCGGGGGGTATAAACGAGCAGTACTTC. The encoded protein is CAWSPGGINEQYF.